This T cell receptor (beta chain) was profiled in a study of OX40 agonist ivuxolimab in advanced cancers. Study context: Each dose-escalation patient presented with hepatocellular carcinoma, melanoma, renal cell or head and neck cancer. Having had anti-PD-1, anti-PD-L1 or anti-CTLA-4 therapy before was allowed, and around 39% had some.

Note on this clone: Its target is unknown.

Here immunoSEQ multiplex PCR was the method, and the copy in TCRdb shows in-frame clones only, minus some. In the table there are 65,000 or so clones, roughly 85% of which are singletons. Study results and caveats: Some nonresponders additionally presented with little normalized T-cell clonal expansion.

V was cut by 1 base and J by 5 bases, with 12 bases left in between. The germline gives CDR1 LNHNV, CDR2 YYDKDF (reference sequence). This CDR3 comprises 14 residues. Sample: CD4+ or CD8+ T cells sorted from blood, taken in a trial of the OX40 agonist ivuxolimab. This clonotype was sampled from an adult with an advanced solid tumor such as melanoma, head and neck, liver or kidney cancer. The chain combines TRBV15 with TRBJ2-7; D may be TRBD2 (5 bases). The CDR3 spells CATSRGRFRNEQYF. Written as DNA, the CDR3 is TGTGCCACCAGCAGAGGGAGGTTCAGGAACGAGCAGTACTTC.